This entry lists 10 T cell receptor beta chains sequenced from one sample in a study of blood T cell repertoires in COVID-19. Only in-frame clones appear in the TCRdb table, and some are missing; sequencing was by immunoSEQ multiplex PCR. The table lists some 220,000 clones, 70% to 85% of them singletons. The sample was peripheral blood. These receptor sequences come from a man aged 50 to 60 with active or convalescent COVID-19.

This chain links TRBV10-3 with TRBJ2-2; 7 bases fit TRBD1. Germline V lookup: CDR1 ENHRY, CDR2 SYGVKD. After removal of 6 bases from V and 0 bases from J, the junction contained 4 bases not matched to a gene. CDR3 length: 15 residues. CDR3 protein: CAIRNGTANTGELFF. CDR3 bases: TGTGCCATCAGAAACGGGACAGCGAACACCGGGGAGCTGTTTTTT.

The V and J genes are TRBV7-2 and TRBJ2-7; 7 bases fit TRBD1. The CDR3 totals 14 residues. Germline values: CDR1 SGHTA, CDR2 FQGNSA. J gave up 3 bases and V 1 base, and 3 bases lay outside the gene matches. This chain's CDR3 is CASSLGRQGYEQYF. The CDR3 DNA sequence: TGTGCCAGCAGCTTAGGACGACAGGGCTACGAGCAGTACTTC.

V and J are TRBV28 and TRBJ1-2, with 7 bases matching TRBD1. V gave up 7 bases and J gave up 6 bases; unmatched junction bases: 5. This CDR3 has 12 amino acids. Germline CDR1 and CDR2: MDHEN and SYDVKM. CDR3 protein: CASTADRDGYTF. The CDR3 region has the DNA TGTGCCAGCACTGCCGACAGGGATGGCTACACCTTC.

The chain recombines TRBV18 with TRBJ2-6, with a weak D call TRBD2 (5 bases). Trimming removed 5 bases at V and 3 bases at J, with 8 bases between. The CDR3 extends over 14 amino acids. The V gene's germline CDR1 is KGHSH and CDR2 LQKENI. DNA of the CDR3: TGTGCCAGCTCATCCGAGGGTGGGGCCAACGTCCTGACTTTC. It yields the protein CASSSEGGANVLTF. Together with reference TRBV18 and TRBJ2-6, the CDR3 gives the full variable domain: NAGVMQNPRHLVRRRGQEARLRCSPMKGHSHVYWYRQLPEEGLKFMVYLQKENIIDESGMPKERFSAEFPKEGPSILRIQQVVRGDSAAYFCASSSEGGANVLTFGAGSRLTVL.

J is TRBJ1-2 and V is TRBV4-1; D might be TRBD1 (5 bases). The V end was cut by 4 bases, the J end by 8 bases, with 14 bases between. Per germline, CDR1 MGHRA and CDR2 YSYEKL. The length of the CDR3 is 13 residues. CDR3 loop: CASSRVGAGGYTF. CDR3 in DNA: TGCGCCAGCAGCCGGGTTGGGGCGGGAGGCTACACCTTC.

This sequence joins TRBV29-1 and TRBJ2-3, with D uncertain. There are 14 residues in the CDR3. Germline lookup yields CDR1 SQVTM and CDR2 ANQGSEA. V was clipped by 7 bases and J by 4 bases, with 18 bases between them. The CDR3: CSAGSRRVADTQYF. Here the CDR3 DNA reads TGCAGCGCTGGATCCCGTCGGGTCGCAGATACGCAGTATTTT.

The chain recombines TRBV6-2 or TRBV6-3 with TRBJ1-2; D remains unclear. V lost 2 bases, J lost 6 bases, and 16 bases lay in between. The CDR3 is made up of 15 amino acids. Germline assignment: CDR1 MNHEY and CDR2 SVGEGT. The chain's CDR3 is CASSYPVLFPHGYTF. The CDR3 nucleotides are TGTGCCAGCAGTTACCCGGTTCTTTTCCCCCATGGCTACACCTTC.

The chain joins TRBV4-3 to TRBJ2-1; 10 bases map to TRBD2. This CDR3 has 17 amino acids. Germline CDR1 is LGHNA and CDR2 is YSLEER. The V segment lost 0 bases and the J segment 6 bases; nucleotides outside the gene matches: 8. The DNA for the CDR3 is TGCGCCAGCAGCCAAGAATGGTCTAGCGGGAGTATCAATGAGCAGTTCTTC. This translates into CASSQEWSSGSINEQFF.

The DNA of the CDR3 is TGTGCCAGCAGCCAAGTTGCGGGGGACGAGCAGTACGTC. Translation: CASSQVAGDEQYV. The chain recombines TRBV4-2 with TRBJ2-7; the match to TRBD2 covers 7 bases. J was trimmed by 5 bases and V by 1 base; bases with no gene match: 2. The germline gives CDR1 LGHNA, CDR2 YNFKEQ. This CDR3 is built from 13 residues.

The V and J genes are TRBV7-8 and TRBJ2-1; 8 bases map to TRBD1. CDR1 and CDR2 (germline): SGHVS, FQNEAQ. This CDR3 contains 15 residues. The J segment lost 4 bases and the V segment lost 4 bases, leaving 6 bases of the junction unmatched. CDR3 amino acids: CASSSGQGSYNEQFF. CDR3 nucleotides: TGTGCCAGCAGCTCCGGACAGGGATCTTACAATGAGCAGTTCTTC.